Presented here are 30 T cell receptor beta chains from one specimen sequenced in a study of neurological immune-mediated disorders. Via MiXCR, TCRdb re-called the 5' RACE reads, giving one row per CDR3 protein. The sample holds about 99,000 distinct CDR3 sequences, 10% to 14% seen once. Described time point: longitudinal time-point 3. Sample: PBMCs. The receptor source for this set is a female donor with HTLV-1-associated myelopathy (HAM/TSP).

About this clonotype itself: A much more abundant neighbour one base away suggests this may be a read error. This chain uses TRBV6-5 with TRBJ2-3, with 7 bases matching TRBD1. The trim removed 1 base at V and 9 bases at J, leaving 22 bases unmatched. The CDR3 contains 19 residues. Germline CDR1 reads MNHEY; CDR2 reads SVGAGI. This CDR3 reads CASSYFRKTGTEYLSTQYF. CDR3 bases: TGTGCCAGCAGTTACTTCCGGAAAACCGGGACAGAGTACTTATCGACGCAGTATTTT.

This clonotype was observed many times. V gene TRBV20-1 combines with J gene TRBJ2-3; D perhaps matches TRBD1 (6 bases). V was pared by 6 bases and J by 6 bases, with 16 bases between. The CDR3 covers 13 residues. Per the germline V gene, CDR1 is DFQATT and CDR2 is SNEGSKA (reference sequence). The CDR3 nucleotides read TGCAGTGCCCACAGGGCCGGCGGGGATACGCAGTATTTT. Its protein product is CSAHRAGGDTQYF.

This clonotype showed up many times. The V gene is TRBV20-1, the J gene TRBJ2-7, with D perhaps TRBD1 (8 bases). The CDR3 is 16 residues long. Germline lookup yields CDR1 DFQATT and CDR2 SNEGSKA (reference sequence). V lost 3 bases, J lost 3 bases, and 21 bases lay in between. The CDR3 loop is CSASPGGQEVFYEQYF. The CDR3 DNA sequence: TGCAGTGCTAGCCCGGGGGGACAGGAGGTTTTCTACGAGCAGTACTTC.

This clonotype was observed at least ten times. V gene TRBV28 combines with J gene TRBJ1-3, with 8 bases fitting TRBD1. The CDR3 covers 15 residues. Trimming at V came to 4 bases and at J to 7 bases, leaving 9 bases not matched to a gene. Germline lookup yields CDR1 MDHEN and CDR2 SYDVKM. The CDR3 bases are TGTGCCAGCAGTTCCCCGGACAGGGTCCGGAACACCATATATTTT. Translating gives CASSSPDRVRNTIYF.

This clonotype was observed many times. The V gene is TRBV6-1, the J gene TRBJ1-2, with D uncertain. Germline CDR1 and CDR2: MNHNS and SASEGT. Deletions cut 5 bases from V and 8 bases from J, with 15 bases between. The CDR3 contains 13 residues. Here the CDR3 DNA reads TGTGCCAGCAGTAAGGGCCCATTGGAGGGCTACACCTTC. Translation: CASSKGPLEGYTF.

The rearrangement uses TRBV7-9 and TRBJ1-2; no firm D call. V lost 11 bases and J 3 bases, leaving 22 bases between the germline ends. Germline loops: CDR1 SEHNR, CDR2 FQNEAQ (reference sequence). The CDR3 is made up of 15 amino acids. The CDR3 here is CAGRSPMELHYGYTF. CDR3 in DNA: TGTGCCGGTAGATCGCCCATGGAGCTGCACTATGGCTACACCTTC.

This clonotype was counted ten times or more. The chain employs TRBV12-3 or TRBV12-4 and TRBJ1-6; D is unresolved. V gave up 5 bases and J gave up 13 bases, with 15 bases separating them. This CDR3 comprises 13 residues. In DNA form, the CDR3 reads TGTGCCAGCAGTCCCGATTACACCAGGCCCCTCCACTTT. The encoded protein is CASSPDYTRPLHF.

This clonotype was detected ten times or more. The CDR3: CASSESTGPQTDTF. Here the CDR3 DNA reads TGTGCCAGCAGCGAATCGACAGGGCCCCAAACGGACACCTTC. The rearrangement links TRBV5-5 to TRBJ1-2; 7 positions match TRBD1. The CDR3 contains 14 residues. Looked up from germline, CDR1 is SGHKS and CDR2 is YYEKEE (reference sequence). With 4 bases clipped from V and 12 bases from J, the junction kept 15 bases outside the gene matches.

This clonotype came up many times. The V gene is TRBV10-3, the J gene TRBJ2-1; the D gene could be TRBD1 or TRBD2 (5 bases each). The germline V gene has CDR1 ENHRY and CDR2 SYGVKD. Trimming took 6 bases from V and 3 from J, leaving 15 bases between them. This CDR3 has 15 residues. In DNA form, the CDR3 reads TGTGCCATCAGCGGGACCGGAGGCCTCTACAATGAGCAGTTCTTC. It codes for CAISGTGGLYNEQFF.

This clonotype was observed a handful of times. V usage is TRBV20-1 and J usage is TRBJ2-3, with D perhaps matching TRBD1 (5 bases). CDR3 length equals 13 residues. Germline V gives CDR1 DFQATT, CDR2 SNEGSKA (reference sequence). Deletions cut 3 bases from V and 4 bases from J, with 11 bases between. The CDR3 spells CSASRRVADTQYF. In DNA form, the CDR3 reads TGCAGTGCTAGTCGCAGGGTAGCAGATACGCAGTATTTT.

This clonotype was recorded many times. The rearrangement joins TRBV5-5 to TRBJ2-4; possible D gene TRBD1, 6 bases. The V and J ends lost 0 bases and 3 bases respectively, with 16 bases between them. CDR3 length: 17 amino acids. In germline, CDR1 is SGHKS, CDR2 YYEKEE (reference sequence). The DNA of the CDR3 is TGTGCCAGCAGCTTGGCAGGTCCCGGACAGAGCAAAAACATTCAGTACTTC. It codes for CASSLAGPGQSKNIQYF.

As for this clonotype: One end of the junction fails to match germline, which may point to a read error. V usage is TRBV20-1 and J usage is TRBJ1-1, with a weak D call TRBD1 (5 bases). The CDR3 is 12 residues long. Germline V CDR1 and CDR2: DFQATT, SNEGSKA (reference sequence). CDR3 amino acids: CSARDEGASNPF. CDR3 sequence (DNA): TGCAGTGCTAGAGATGAAGGGGCCTCGAACCCATTT.

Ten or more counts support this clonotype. The CDR3 DNA follows: TGTGCCAGCAGCGGGGGACTAGCGGACCGCAATGAGCAGTTCTTC. This codes for CASSGGLADRNEQFF. The rearrangement uses TRBV5-6 and TRBJ2-1; 11 bases are a match to TRBD2. The trim removed 4 bases at V and 6 bases at J, leaving 6 bases unmatched. Germline loops: CDR1 SGHDT, CDR2 YYEEEE. The CDR3 runs 15 residues.

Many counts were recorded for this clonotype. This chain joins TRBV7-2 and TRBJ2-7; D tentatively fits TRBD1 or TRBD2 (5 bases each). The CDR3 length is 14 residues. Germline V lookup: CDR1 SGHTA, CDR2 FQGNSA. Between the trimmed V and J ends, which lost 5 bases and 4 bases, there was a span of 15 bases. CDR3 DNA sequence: TGTGCCAGCAGCCCCGCCGGGGCCCCTTACGAGCAGTACTTC. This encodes CASSPAGAPYEQYF.

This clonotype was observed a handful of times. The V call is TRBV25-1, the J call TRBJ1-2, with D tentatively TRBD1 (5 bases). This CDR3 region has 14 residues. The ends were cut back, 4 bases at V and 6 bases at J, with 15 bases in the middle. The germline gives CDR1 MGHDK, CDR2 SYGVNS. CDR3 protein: CASSGKGRIHGYTF. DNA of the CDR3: TGTGCCAGCAGTGGCAAGGGGAGGATTCATGGCTACACCTTC.

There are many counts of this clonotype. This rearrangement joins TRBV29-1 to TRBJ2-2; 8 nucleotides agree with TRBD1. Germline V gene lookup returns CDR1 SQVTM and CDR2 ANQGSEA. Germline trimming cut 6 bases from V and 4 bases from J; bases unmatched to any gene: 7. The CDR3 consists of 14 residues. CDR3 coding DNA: TGCAGCGTGGGGACAGGAGGCTTCACCGGGGAGCTGTTTTTT. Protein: CSVGTGGFTGELFF.

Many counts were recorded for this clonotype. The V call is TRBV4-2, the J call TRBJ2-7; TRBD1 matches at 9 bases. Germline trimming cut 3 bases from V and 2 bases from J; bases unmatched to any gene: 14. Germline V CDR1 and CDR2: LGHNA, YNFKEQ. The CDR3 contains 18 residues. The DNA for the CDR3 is TGTGCCAGCAGCCACGGAGCGAGACAGGGGGGAACCCCCTACGAGCAGTACTTC. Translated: CASSHGARQGGTPYEQYF.

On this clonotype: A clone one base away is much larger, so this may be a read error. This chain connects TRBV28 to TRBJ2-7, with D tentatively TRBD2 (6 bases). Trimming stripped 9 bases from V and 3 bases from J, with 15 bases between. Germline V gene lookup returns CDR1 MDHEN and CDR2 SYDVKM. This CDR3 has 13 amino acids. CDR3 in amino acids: CARRTPEGYEQYF. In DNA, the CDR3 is TGTGCCAGACGGACTCCGGAGGGCTACGAGCAGTACTTC.

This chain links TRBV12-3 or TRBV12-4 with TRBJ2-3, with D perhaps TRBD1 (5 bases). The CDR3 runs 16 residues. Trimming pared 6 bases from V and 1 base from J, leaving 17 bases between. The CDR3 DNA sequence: TGTGCCAGCAGCAGGGCCCTTCCCCGAGGCACAGATACGCAGTATTTT. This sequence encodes CASSRALPRGTDTQYF.

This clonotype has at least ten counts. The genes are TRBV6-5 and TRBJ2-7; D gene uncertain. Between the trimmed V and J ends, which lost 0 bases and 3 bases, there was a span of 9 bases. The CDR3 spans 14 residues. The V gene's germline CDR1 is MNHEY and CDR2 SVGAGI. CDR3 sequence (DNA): TGTGCCAGCAGTTACTCGCGGCAGTACTACGAGCAGTACTTC. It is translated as CASSYSRQYYEQYF.

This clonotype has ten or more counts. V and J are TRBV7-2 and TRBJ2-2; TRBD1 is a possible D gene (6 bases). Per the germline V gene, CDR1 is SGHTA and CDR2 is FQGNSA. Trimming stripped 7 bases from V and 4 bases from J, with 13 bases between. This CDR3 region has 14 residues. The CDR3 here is CASIQGPTTGELFF. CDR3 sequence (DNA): TGTGCCAGCATCCAGGGGCCCACCACCGGGGAGCTGTTTTTT. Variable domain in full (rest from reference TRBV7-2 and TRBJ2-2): GAGVSQSPSNKVTEKGKDVELRCDPISGHTALYWYRQSLGQGLEFLIYFQGNSAPDKSGLPSDRFSAERTGGSVSTLTIQRTQQEDSAVYLCASIQGPTTGELFFGEGSRLTVL.

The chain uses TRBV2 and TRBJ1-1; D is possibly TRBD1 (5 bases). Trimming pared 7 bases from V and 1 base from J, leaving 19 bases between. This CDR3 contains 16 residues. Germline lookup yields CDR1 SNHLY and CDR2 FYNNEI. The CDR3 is CASKRGAARENTEAFF. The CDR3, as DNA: TGTGCCAGCAAGAGAGGGGCTGCCAGGGAGAACACTGAAGCTTTCTTT.

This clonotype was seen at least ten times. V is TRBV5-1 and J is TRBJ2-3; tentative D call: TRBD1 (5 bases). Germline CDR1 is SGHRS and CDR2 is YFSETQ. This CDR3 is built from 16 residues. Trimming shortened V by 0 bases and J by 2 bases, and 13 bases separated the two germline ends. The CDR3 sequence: CASSLVWGAYTDTQYF. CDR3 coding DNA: TGCGCCAGCAGCTTGGTCTGGGGCGCTTACACAGATACGCAGTATTTT.

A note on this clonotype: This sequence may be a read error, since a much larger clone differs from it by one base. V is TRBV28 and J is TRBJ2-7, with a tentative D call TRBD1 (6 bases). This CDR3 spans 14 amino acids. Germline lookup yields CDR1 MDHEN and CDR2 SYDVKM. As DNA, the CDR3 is TGTGCCGGCAGTCCCTCGGACAGAGCCTACGAGCAGTACTTC. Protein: CAGSPSDRAYEQYF.

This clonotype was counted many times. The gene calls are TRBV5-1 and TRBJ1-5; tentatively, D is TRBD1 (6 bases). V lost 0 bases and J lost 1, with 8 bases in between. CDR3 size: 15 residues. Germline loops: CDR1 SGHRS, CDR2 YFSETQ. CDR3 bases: TGCGCCAGCAGCTTGGTGGGGGCCAGCAATCAGCCCCAGCATTTT. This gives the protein CASSLVGASNQPQHF.

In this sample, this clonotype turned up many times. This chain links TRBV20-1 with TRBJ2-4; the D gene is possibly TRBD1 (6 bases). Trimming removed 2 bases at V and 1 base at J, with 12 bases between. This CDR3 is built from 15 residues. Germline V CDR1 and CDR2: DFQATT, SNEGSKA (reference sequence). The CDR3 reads CSARNAQGAKNIQYF. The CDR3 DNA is TGCAGTGCTAGAAACGCCCAGGGGGCCAAAAACATTCAGTACTTC.

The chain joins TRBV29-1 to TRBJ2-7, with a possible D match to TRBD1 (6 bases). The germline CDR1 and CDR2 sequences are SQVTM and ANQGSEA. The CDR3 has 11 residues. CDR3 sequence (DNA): TGCGGCGACAGGACAACCTACGAGCAGTACTTC. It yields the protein CGDRTTYEQYF.

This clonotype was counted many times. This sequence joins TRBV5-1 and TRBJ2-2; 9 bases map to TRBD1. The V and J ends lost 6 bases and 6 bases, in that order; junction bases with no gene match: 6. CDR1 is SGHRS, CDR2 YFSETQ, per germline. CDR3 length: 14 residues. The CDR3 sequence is CASTHRGLAGELFF. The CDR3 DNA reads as TGCGCCAGCACCCACAGGGGGCTGGCCGGGGAGCTGTTTTTT.

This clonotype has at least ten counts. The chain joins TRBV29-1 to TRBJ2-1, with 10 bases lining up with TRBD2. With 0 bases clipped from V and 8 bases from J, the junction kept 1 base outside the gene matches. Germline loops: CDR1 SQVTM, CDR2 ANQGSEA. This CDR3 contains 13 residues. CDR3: CSVEDLAGDEQFF. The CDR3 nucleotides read TGCAGCGTTGAAGATCTAGCGGGGGATGAGCAGTTCTTC.

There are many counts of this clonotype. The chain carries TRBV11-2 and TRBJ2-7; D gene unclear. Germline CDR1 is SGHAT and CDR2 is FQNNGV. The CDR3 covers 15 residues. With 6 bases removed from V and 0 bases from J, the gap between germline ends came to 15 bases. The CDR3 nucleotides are TGTGCCAGCAGTCTGCAGCCAAGGAGCTCCTACGAGCAGTACTTC. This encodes CASSLQPRSSYEQYF.